These 27 T cell receptor beta chains were sequenced from one sample in a study of vaccination and CD4 T cells after COVID-19. Indicated treatment: roughly nine-day PBMC culture with coronavirus spike peptide pools or control peptides (ViraFEST assay). No antigen has been identified for these receptors. Oncomine TCR Beta short-read sequencing was applied to DNA from cultured CD4+ T cells. One entry per CDR3 protein, called by TCRdb with MiXCR from the PCR reads. The data contain 15,000 to 20,000 distinct CDR3 sequences, about half of them singletons. The sample comprised CD4+ T cells from blood, cultured in vitro. These receptors were taken from a human donor who had recovered from COVID-19.

This clonotype was seen a few times. The chain carries TRBV23-1 and TRBJ2-3; 12 bases match TRBD1. Being an ORF, TRBV23-1 has a function that is uncertain. The CDR3 spans 18 residues. V dropped 1 base and J dropped 1; count of bases not matched to a gene: 6. CDR3 sequence: CASSQWGQGALGTDTQYF. The CDR3 DNA reads as TGCGCCAGCAGTCAATGGGGACAGGGGGCCCTCGGCACAGATACGCAGTATTTT.

This clonotype was seen only a few times. The CDR3 DNA follows: TGTGCCAGCAGCAAGGGTACAGGGACGCAGCCCCAGCATTTT. Protein sequence: CASSKGTGTQPQHF. V and J are TRBV21-1 and TRBJ1-5; no check of the table's D call, TRBD1, against the DNA was made. TRBV21-1 is marked as a pseudogene. CDR3 length equals 14 residues.

This clonotype appeared a single time. The chain couples TRBV12-3 or TRBV12-4 to TRBJ1-4; a possible D gene is TRBD1 (6 bases). V was cut by 5 bases and J by 10 bases, with 17 bases left in between. This CDR3 has 14 amino acids. Written as DNA, the CDR3 is TGTGCCAGCAGTCGGACTGGGGGCGATGGAAAACTGTTTTTT. Translation: CASSRTGGDGKLFF.

The rearrangement uses TRBV6-5 and TRBJ2-6, with D possibly TRBD1 on 5 matching bases. CDR3 length: 16 amino acids. Germline V CDR1 and CDR2: MNHEY, SVGAGI. Trimming cost V 2 bases and J 0 bases, with 8 bases left between them. CDR3 in amino acids: CASSYRQSSGANVLTF. CDR3 bases: TGTGCCAGCAGTTACCGACAGAGCTCTGGGGCCAACGTCCTGACTTTC.

This chain joins TRBV2 and TRBJ1-5, with D maybe TRBD1 (5 bases). V was trimmed by 6 bases and J by 6 bases, leaving 9 bases between them. Germline V CDR1 and CDR2: SNHLY, FYNNEI. The CDR3 runs to 12 residues. The CDR3 reads CASRGTSQPQHF. The CDR3 DNA is TGTGCCAGCAGGGGGACGAGTCAGCCCCAGCATTTT.

The chain couples TRBV25-1 to TRBJ2-7, with D unclear. In germline, CDR1 is MGHDK, CDR2 SYGVNS. V was shortened by 3 bases and J by 4 bases, with 4 bases between the two germline ends. The CDR3 loop spans 11 amino acids. This CDR3 is CASSEGYEQYF. The CDR3 nucleotides read TGTGCCAGCAGTGAGGGTTACGAGCAGTACTTC.

The chain combines TRBV7-8 with TRBJ1-1; no firm D call. CDR1 and CDR2 (germline): SGHVS, FQNEAQ. V lost 3 bases, J lost 1 base, and 9 bases lay in between. The CDR3 runs to 14 residues. For the CDR3, the DNA is TGTGCCAGCAGCTTTCGGGAGTCGAACACTGAAGCTTTCTTT. Translation gives CASSFRESNTEAFF.

The rearrangement joins TRBV2 to TRBJ2-7; 8 bases are a match to TRBD1. Trimming at V came to 7 bases and at J to 4 bases, leaving 9 bases not matched to a gene. Germline CDR1 SNHLY, CDR2 FYNNEI. CDR3 length equals 14 residues. CDR3 sequence reads: CASTSGTGRYEQYF. As DNA, the CDR3 is TGTGCCAGCACTTCCGGGACAGGTCGATACGAGCAGTACTTC.

The chain links TRBV7-2 to TRBJ2-3, with 8 bases aligning to TRBD2. CDR1 and CDR2 from the germline V gene are SGHTA and FQGNSA. The CDR3 is 18 amino acids. With V trimmed by 3 bases and J by 3 bases, 14 bases remained unmatched. CDR3 bases: TGTGCCAGCAGCTTCCCGACCCGAACGGGAGGGCTTACAGATACGCAGTATTTT. Residues: CASSFPTRTGGLTDTQYF.

The rearrangement joins TRBV4-1 to TRBJ1-2, with D possibly matching TRBD1 (5 bases). V was cut by 1 base and J by 2 bases, with 8 bases left in between. Per the germline V gene, CDR1 is MGHRA and CDR2 is YSYEKL. The CDR3 totals 14 residues. The CDR3 reads CASSQAQGNYGYTF. The CDR3 DNA sequence: TGCGCCAGCAGCCAAGCTCAGGGAAACTATGGCTACACCTTC.

This clonotype has a handful of counts. The chain employs TRBV19 and TRBJ2-5; 9 bases fit TRBD2. Germline V lookup: CDR1 LNHDA, CDR2 SQIVND (reference sequence). The CDR3 sequence is 15 residues long. V shed 7 bases, J shed 5 bases, and the junction held 11 bases outside the gene matches. The CDR3 nucleotides are TGTGCCAGTAACGGTGGCGGCGGGAGGGGGGAGACCCAGTACTTC. This gives the protein CASNGGGGRGETQYF. Full variable domain (rest looked up from reference TRBV19 and TRBJ2-5): DGGITQSPKYLFRKEGQNVTLSCEQNLNHDAMYWYRQDPGQGLRLIYYSQIVNDFQKGDIAEGYSVSREKKESFPLTVTSAQKNPTAFYLCASNGGGGRGETQYFGPGTRLLVL.

The V call is TRBV2, the J call TRBJ1-1; unclear D gene. CDR1 and CDR2 (germline): SNHLY, FYNNEI. Trimming pared 4 bases from V and 4 bases from J, leaving 10 bases between. CDR3 length: 13 residues. CDR3 sequence reads: CASSVVVLTEAFF. The CDR3 DNA is TGTGCCAGCAGTGTAGTGGTCCTCACTGAAGCTTTCTTT.

The CDR3 nucleotides read TGTGCCAGCAGTCGGAACCGGGGGGACTATGGCTACACCTTC. Translation: CASSRNRGDYGYTF. This chain uses TRBV6-4 with TRBJ1-2, with TRBD1 as a possible D gene (5 bases). V was pared by 5 bases and J by 3 bases, with 13 bases between. Germline V gene lookup returns CDR1 MRHNA and CDR2 SNTAGT. This CDR3 spans 14 amino acids.

The V call is TRBV24-1, the J call TRBJ2-5, with no clear D. The CDR3 runs to 14 residues. The V end lost 3 bases, the J end lost 5 bases, and 12 bases lay between the germline ends. Germline lookup yields CDR1 KGHDR and CDR2 SFDVKD. The CDR3 DNA reads as TGTGCCACCAGTGATCCCTCGACCACGGAGACCCAGTACTTC. Translated: CATSDPSTTETQYF.

V gene TRBV14 combines with J gene TRBJ1-2; unclear D gene. The CDR3 covers 13 residues. Germline CDR1 reads SGHDN; CDR2 reads FVKESK. V gave up 2 bases and J gave up 3 bases, with 7 bases separating them. CDR3 sequence: CASSQLTHYGYTF. The DNA for the CDR3 is TGTGCCAGCAGCCAACTCACGCACTATGGCTACACCTTC.

The rearrangement joins TRBV19 to TRBJ1-2, with TRBD1 as a possible D gene (6 bases). Germline CDR1 is LNHDA and CDR2 is SQIVND (reference sequence). The CDR3 extends over 18 amino acids. V lost 4 bases, J lost 2 bases, and 23 bases lay in between. The CDR3 is CASSTSEKGGTTNYGYTF. The CDR3, as DNA: TGTGCCAGTAGTACGTCCGAAAAGGGGGGCACAACCAACTATGGCTACACCTTC.

This clonotype was detected a few times. The chain links TRBV19 to TRBJ2-3; D gene unclear. Germline lookup yields CDR1 LNHDA and CDR2 SQIVND (reference sequence). This CDR3 has 13 amino acids. The V end lost 6 bases, the J end lost 0 bases, and 7 bases lay between the germline ends. The CDR3 DNA reads as TGTGCCAGTAGCTGGCAGAGCACAGATACGCAGTATTTT. As protein: CASSWQSTDTQYF.

The genes are TRBV19 and TRBJ1-5; D not resolved. Germline V gives CDR1 LNHDA, CDR2 SQIVND (reference sequence). The CDR3 length is 15 residues. Trimming stripped 2 bases from V and 7 bases from J, with 15 bases between. CDR3 sequence: CASSITMGANQPQHF. CDR3 bases: TGTGCCAGTAGTATAACCATGGGAGCGAACCAGCCCCAGCATTTT.

The V and J genes are TRBV20-1 and TRBJ2-3, with TRBD2 matching over 7 bases. With V trimmed by 4 bases and J by 0 bases, 7 bases remained unmatched. This CDR3 is 15 amino acids long. Germline CDR1 reads DFQATT; CDR2 reads SNEGSKA (reference sequence). The CDR3 DNA follows: TGCAGTGCTACCGAGGGACTAAGAAGCACAGATACGCAGTATTTT. Its protein product is CSATEGLRSTDTQYF.

The CDR3 coding sequence is TGCAGTGCAAACACCCAACAGGGGGACGAGCAGTACTTC. It is translated as CSANTQQGDEQYF. The chain employs TRBV20-1 and TRBJ2-7, with 8 bases lining up with TRBD1. The CDR3 runs 13 residues. V lost 6 bases, J lost 5 bases, and 9 bases stayed unmatched. Per germline, CDR1 DFQATT and CDR2 SNEGSKA (reference sequence).

CDR3 region: CASSLVMRTEAFF. CDR3 DNA sequence: TGCGCCAGCAGCTTGGTAATGCGCACTGAAGCTTTCTTT. This chain uses TRBV5-1 with TRBJ1-1, with D unresolved. CDR1 is SGHRS, CDR2 YFSETQ, per germline. CDR3 length equals 13 residues. Trimming took off 0 bases at V and 4 bases at J, with 7 bases between the two ends.

V usage is TRBV7-6 and J usage is TRBJ2-7; D may be TRBD1 (5 bases). The CDR3 spans 13 residues. Germline V gene sequence: CDR1 SGHVS, CDR2 FNYEAQ. V was shortened by 2 bases and J by 3 bases, with 8 bases between the two germline ends. The CDR3, as DNA: TGTGCCAGCAGCTTAAGTCAGGGCTACGAGCAGTACTTC. It specifies CASSLSQGYEQYF. Using reference TRBV7-6 and TRBJ2-7 for the parts outside the CDR3, the full variable domain is GAGVSQSPRYKVTKRGQDVALRCDPISGHVSLYWYRQALGQGPEFLTYFNYEAQQDKSGLPNDRFSAERPEGSISTLTIQRTEQRDSAMYRCASSLSQGYEQYFGPGTRLTVT.

The rearrangement uses TRBV7-2 and TRBJ1-1; D ambiguous. Germline lookup yields CDR1 SGHTA and CDR2 FQGNSA. The CDR3 consists of 16 residues. Trimming left V 4 bases short and J 1 base short, with 16 bases between. The CDR3 loop is CASSSAPPSWNTEAFF. In DNA form, the CDR3 reads TGTGCCAGCAGCTCAGCACCCCCTTCGTGGAACACTGAAGCTTTCTTT.

This clonotype was detected only a few times. The chain has TRBV5-4 and TRBJ1-2; D call uncertain. Germline V gene lookup returns CDR1 SGHNT and CDR2 YYREEE (reference sequence). This CDR3 has 15 residues. V lost 0 bases, J lost 0 bases, and 9 bases lay in between. The CDR3 here is CASSLGAKANYGYTF. The CDR3, as DNA: TGTGCCAGCAGCTTGGGGGCAAAAGCTAACTATGGCTACACCTTC.

This clonotype has only a few counts. Compared with germline, one end of the junction differs, possibly owing to a read error. This chain connects TRBV19 to TRBJ1-5; unclear D gene. The germline gives CDR1 LNHDA, CDR2 SQIVND (reference sequence). The CDR3 covers 13 residues. The CDR3 sequence: CASSIDWNQLQHF. In DNA form, the CDR3 reads TGTGCCAGTAGTATCGATTGGAATCAGCTCCAGCATTTT.

This clonotype occurred a few times. The chain joins TRBV7-9 to TRBJ1-2; 9 bases match TRBD1. The CDR3 has 13 amino acids. Germline loops: CDR1 SEHNR, CDR2 FQNEAQ (reference sequence). V dropped 11 bases and J dropped 4; count of bases not matched to a gene: 8. CDR3 in DNA: TGTGCCGAGGAAGACAGGGGGGGCTATGGCTACACCTTC. Translating it yields CAEEDRGGYGYTF.

This clonotype appeared a single time. The chain joins TRBV7-3 to TRBJ2-1; tentative D call: TRBD1 (5 bases). This CDR3 has 15 residues. V lost 1 base to trimming and J lost 0 bases, with 7 bases between them. In germline, CDR1 is SGHTA, CDR2 FQGTGA. The CDR3 protein is CASSLRGGSYNEQFF. The CDR3 DNA reads TGTGCCAGCAGCTTAAGGGGCGGCTCCTACAATGAGCAGTTCTTC. The variable domain in full, completed from reference TRBV7-3 and TRBJ2-1, reads GAGVSQTPSNKVTEKGKYVELRCDPISGHTALYWYRQSLGQGPEFLIYFQGTGAADDSGLPNDRFFAVRPEGSVSTLKIQRTERGDSAVYLCASSLRGGSYNEQFFGPGTRLTVL.